This is a list of T cell receptor beta chains from one sample in a study of blood T cells in healthy people across ages. TCRdb fed the 5' RACE reads into MiXCR, producing one record per CDR3 protein. Of around 820,000 distinct CDR3 sequences listed, approximately 25% are singletons. These same records also appear under a second study, on T cells of mothers and their children.

Specimen: blood. Source of these receptors: a boy aged 5-17 years in good health. Both conserved end residues are part of each CDR3. A D gene is named only where the DNA matches it firmly. Clone size is shown for a subset of rows, as once, few, many or a class of expanded clone.

length	V	D	J	size	CDR3	DNA
11	TRBV29-1	NA	TRBJ1-1	NA	CSAGQGTEAFF	TGCAGCGCCGGTCAAGGTACTGAAGCTTTCTTT
16	TRBV7-8	NA	TRBJ2-4	few	CASSLSTGSAKNIQYF	TGTGCCAGCAGCTTGTCGACCGGGTCGGCCAAAAACATTCAGTACTTC
15	TRBV14	NA	TRBJ2-2	NA	CASSRGPPTTGELFF	TGTGCCAGCAGCCGAGGACCGCCCACCACCGGGGAGCTGTTTTTT
14	TRBV27	TRBD2	TRBJ2-3	NA	CASSPRTSVDTQYF	TGTGCCAGCAGTCCCCGGACTAGTGTGGATACGCAGTATTTT
15	TRBV28	TRBD2	TRBJ2-7	few	CASSPGGGASNEQYF	TGTGCCAGCAGTCCCGGGGGGGGGGCGTCTAACGAGCAGTACTTC
15	TRBV5-5	NA	TRBJ2-1	few	CASSRVGGQLNEQFF	TGTGCCAGCAGCCGGGTCGGAGGACAGCTGAATGAGCAGTTCTTC
16	TRBV7-9	TRBD1	TRBJ2-6	NA	CASSPRQGTGANVLTF	TGTGCCAGCAGCCCAAGACAGGGAACTGGGGCCAACGTCCTGACTTTC
15	TRBV7-2	TRBD2	TRBJ2-7	NA	CASSRTSGLTYEQYF	TGTGCCAGCAGCCGGACTAGCGGGCTAACCTACGAGCAGTACTTC
15	TRBV4-3	NA	TRBJ1-6	NA	CASSQDRLAGSPLHF	TGCGCCAGCAGCCAAGATCGTTTAGCGGGGTCACCCCTCCACTTT
13	TRBV29-1	TRBD1	TRBJ2-1	few	CSGTGLVYNEQFF	TGCAGCGGGACAGGGTTGGTCTACAATGAGCAGTTCTTC
17	TRBV7-2	TRBD2	TRBJ2-3	few	CASSRLPGLAFTDTQYF	TGTGCCAGCAGCCGCCTCCCGGGACTAGCTTTTACAGATACGCAGTATTTT
14	TRBV7-9	TRBD1	TRBJ2-1	once	CASSSGTGGGEQFF	TGCGCCAGCTCCTCCGGGACAGGTGGAGGGGAGCAGTTCTTC
13	TRBV6-5	TRBD2	TRBJ2-1	NA	CATSSGRDNEQFF	TGTGCCACGTCTAGCGGGAGGGACAATGAGCAGTTCTTC
16	TRBV30	NA	TRBJ1-3	NA	CAWSILGGFGRNTIYF	TGTGCCTGGAGCATCCTCGGAGGGTTTGGGAGAAACACCATATATTTT